This T cell receptor (beta chain) was identified in a study of T cells in localized non-small cell lung cancer. V lost 4 bases, J lost 2 bases, and 9 bases lay in between. Germline CDR1 and CDR2: LNHDA and SQIVND (reference sequence). This CDR3 region has 15 residues. Comments on this clone: Its antigen remains unidentified.

Study conclusions and caveats: Sequencing covered just one tumor region, so heterogeneity cannot be ruled out.

Sequencing was performed with immunoSEQ multiplex PCR; in TCRdb, only in-frame clones are kept and a portion is missing. Found here are under 55,000 clones, 80% of them singletons; the top ten hold roughly 4.9%. The material was PBMCs, obtained before any cancer treatment. The V and J genes are TRBV19 and TRBJ2-6; the D is unclear. This TCR was sampled from a woman aged 35 to 75 with stage II lung adenocarcinoma. CDR3 loop: CASSKRLAGANVLTF. In DNA, the CDR3 is TGTGCCAGTAGTAAACGGTTAGCTGGGGCCAACGTCCTGACTTTC.